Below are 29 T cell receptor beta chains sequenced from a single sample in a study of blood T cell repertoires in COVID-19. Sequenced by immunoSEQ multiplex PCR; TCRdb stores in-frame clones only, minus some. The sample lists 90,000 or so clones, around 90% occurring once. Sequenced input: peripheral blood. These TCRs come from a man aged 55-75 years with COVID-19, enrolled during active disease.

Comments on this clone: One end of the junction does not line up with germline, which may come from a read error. The CDR3 reads CASSDWRDSGNTIYF. CDR3 bases: TGTGCTAGCAGCGACTGGAGGGACTCTGGAAACACCATATATTTT. The chain uses TRBV7-7 and TRBJ1-3; D uncertain. The CDR3 is 15 residues long. The germline V gene encodes CDR1 SSHAT and CDR2 FNYEAQ (reference sequence).

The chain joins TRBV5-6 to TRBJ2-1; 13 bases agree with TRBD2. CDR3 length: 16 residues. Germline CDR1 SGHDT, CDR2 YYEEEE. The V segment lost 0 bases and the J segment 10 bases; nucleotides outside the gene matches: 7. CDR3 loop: CASSLGLAGGGKEQFF. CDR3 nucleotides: TGTGCCAGCAGCTTGGGACTAGCGGGAGGAGGGAAGGAGCAGTTCTTC.

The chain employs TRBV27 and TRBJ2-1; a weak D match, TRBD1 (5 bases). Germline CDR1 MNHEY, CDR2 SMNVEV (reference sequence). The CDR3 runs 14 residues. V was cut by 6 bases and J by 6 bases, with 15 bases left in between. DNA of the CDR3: TGTGCCAGCAGCCCATTAGCTACAGGCAATGAGCAGTTCTTC. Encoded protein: CASSPLATGNEQFF.

The CDR3 region is CASSGLAGGGTDTQYF. CDR3 DNA: TGTGCCAGTAGCGGGCTAGCGGGAGGTGGCACAGATACGCAGTATTTT. The chain is built from TRBV19 and TRBJ2-3; 11 bases agree with TRBD2. CDR3 length equals 16 residues. Germline V gene lookup returns CDR1 LNHDA and CDR2 SQIVND (reference sequence). The V and J ends lost 6 bases and 1 base, in that order; junction bases with no gene match: 6.

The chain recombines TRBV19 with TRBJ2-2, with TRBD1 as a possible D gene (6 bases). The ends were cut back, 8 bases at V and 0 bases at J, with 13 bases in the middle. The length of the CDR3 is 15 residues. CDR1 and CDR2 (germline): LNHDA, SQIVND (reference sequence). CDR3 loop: CASSRQASNTGELFF. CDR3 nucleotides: TGTGCCAGTTCTCGACAGGCCTCGAACACCGGGGAGCTGTTTTTT.

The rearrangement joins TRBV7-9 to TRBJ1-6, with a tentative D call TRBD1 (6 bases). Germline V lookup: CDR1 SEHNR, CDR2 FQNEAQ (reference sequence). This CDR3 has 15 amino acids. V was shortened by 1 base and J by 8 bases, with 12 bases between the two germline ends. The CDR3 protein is CASSLGEGDYSPLHF. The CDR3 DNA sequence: TGTGCCAGCAGCTTAGGAGAGGGGGATTATTCACCCCTCCACTTT.

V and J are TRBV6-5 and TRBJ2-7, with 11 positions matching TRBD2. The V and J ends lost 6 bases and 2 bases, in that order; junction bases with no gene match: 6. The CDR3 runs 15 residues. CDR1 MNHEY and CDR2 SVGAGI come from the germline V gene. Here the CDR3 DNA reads TGTGCCAGCAGCGGAGGGACTAGCGGACCCTACGAGCAGTACTTC. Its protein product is CASSGGTSGPYEQYF.

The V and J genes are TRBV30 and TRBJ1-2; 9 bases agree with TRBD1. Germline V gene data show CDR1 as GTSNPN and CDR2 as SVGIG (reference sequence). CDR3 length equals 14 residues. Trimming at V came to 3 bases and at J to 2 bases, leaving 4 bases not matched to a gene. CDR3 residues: CAWRGQGHNYGYTF. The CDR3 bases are TGTGCCTGGAGGGGACAGGGCCACAACTATGGCTACACCTTC.

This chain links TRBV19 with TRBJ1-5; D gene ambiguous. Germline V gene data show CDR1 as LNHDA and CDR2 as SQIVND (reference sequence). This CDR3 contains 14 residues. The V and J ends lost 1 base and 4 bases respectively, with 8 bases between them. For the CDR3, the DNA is TGTGCCAGTAGTATAGTCCGGGGTAATCAGCCCCAGCATTTT. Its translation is CASSIVRGNQPQHF.

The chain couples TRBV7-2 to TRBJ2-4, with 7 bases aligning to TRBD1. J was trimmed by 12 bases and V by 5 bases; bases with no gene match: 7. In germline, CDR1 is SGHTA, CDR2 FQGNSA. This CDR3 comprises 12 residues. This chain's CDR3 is CASSPDRVTQYF. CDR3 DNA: TGTGCCAGCAGCCCCGACAGGGTCACTCAGTACTTC.

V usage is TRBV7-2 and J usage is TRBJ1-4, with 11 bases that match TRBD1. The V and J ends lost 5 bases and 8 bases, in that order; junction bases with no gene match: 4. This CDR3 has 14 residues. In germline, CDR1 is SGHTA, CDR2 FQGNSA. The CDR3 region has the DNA TGTGCCAGCAGCCGGGGACAGGGGGACGAAAAACTGTTTTTT. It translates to CASSRGQGDEKLFF.

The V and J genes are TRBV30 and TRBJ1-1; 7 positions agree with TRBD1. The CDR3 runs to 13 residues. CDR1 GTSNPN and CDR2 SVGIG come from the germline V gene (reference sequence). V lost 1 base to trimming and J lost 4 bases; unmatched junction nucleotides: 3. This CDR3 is CAWSGQGGTEAFF. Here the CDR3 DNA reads TGTGCCTGGAGTGGACAGGGTGGCACTGAAGCTTTCTTT.

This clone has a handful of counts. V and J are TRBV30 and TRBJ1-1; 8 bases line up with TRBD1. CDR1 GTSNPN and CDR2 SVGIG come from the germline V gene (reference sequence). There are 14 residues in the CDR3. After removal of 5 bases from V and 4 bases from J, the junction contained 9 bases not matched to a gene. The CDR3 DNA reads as TGTGCCTGGGCTCCCAGGGGGCTGGGCACTGAAGCTTTCTTT. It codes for CAWAPRGLGTEAFF.

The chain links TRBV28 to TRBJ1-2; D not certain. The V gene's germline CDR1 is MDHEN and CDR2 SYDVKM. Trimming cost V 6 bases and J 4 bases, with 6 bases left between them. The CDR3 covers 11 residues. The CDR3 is CASRPTYGYTF. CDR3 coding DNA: TGTGCCAGCAGACCTACCTATGGCTACACCTTC.

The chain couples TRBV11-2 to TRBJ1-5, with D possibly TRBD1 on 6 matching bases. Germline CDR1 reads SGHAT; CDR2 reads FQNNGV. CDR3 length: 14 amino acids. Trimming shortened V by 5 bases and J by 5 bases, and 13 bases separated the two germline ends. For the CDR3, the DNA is TGTGCCAGCAGCCTGGACAGCACTTATCAGCCCCAGCATTTT. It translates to CASSLDSTYQPQHF.

In DNA form, the CDR3 reads TGTGCCAGCAGCGACGTCGGGGAGAATGAGCAGTTCTTC. It encodes CASSDVGENEQFF. The chain is built from TRBV7-3 and TRBJ2-1; D is perhaps TRBD2 (5 bases). Germline values: CDR1 SGHTA, CDR2 FQGTGA. CDR3 length: 13 residues. Trimming pared 5 bases from V and 7 bases from J, leaving 12 bases between.

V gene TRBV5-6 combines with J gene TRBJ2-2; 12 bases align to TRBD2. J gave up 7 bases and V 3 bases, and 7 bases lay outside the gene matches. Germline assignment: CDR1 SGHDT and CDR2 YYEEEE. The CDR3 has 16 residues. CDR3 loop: CASSSGLAGWGGELFF. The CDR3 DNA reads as TGTGCCAGCAGCTCCGGACTAGCGGGATGGGGCGGGGAGCTGTTTTTT.

CDR3 amino acids: CASSQDPGTRNTGELFF. The DNA for the CDR3 is TGCGCCAGCAGCCAAGATCCCGGGACTAGGAACACCGGGGAGCTGTTTTTT. This rearrangement joins TRBV4-3 to TRBJ2-2; 8 bases map to TRBD2. Germline trimming cut 0 bases from V and 1 base from J; bases unmatched to any gene: 4. This CDR3 contains 17 residues. Germline loops: CDR1 LGHNA, CDR2 YSLEER.

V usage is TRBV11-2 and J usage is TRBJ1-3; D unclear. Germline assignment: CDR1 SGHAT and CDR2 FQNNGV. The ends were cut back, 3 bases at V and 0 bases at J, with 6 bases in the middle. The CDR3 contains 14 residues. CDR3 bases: TGTGCCAGCAGCTTGTGGAGCTCTGGAAACACCATATATTTT. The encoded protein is CASSLWSSGNTIYF.

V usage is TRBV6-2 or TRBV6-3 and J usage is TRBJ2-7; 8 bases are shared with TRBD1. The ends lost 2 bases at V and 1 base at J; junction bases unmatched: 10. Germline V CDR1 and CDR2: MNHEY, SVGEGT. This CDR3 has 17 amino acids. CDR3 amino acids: CASSYAFGQGTSYEQYF. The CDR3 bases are TGTGCCAGCAGTTACGCCTTCGGACAGGGAACTTCCTACGAGCAGTACTTC.

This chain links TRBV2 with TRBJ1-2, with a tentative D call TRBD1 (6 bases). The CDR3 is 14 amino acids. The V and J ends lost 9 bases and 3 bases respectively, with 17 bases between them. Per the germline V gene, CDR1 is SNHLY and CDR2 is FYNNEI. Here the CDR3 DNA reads TGTGCCAGTGTGAAACAGGGACCTGACTATGGCTACACCTTC. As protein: CASVKQGPDYGYTF.

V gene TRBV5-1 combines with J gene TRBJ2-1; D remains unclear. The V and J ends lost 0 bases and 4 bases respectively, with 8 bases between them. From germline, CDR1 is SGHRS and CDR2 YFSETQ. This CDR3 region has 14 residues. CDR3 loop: CASSLGHLYNEQFF. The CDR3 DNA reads TGCGCCAGCAGCTTGGGACACCTATACAATGAGCAGTTCTTC.

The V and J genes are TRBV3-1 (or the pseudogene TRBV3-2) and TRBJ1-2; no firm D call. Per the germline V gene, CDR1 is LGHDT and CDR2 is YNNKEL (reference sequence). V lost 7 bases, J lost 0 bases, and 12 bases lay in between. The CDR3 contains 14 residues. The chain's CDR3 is CASTPNRANYGYTF. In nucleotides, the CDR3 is TGTGCCAGCACCCCGAACAGAGCTAACTATGGCTACACCTTC.

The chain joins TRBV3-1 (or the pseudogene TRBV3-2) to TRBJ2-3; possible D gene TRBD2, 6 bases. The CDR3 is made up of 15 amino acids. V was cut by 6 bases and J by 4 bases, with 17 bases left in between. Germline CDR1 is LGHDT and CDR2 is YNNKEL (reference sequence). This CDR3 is CASSRDSATPDTQYF. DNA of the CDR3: TGTGCCAGCAGTCGGGACTCGGCGACCCCAGATACGCAGTATTTT.

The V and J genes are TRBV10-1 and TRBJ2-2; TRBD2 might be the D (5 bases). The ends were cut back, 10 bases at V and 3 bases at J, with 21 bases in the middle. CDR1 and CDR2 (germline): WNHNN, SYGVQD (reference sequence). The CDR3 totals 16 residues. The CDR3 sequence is CANRPRDILYTGELFF. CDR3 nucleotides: TGCGCCAACAGACCTCGGGATATACTCTACACCGGGGAGCTGTTTTTT.

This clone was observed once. CDR3 sequence reads: CASSPLRGDQPQHF. Here the CDR3 DNA reads TGTGCCAGCTCACCACTCAGGGGTGATCAGCCCCAGCATTTT. This rearrangement joins TRBV18 to TRBJ1-5, with D maybe TRBD1 (6 bases). The ends were cut back, 1 base at V and 5 bases at J, with 9 bases in the middle. CDR1 and CDR2 from the germline V gene are KGHSH and LQKENI. This CDR3 has 14 residues.

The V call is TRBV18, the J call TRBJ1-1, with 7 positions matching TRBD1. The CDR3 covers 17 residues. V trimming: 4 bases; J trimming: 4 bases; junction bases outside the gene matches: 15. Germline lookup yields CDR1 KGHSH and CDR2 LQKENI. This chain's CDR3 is CASSRRPRDRGFTEAFF. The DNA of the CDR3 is TGTGCCAGCTCACGTCGACCCCGGGACAGAGGGTTCACTGAAGCTTTCTTT.

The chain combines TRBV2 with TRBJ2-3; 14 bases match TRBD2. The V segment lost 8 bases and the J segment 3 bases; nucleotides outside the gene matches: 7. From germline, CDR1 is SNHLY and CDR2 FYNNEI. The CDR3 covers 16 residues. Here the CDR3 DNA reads TGTGCCAGCTTGGGACTAGCGGGAGTAATAACAGATACGCAGTATTTT. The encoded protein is CASLGLAGVITDTQYF.

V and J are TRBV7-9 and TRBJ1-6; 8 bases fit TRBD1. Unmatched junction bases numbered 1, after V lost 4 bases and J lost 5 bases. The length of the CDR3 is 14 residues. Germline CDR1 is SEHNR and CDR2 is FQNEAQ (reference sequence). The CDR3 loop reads CASSSDRDNSPLHF. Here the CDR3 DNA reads TGTGCCAGCAGCTCGGACAGGGATAATTCACCCCTCCACTTT.